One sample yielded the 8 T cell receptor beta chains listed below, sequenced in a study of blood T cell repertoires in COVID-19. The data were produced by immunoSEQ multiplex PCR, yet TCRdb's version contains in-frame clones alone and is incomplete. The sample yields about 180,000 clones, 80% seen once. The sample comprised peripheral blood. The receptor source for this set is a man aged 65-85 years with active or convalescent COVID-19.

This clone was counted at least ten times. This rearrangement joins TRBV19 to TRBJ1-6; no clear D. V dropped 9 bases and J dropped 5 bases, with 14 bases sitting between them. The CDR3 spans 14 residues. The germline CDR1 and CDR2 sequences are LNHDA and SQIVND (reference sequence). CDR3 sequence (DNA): TGTGCCAGCGGCGCACAGAGAAATAATTCACCCCTCCACTTT. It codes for CASGAQRNNSPLHF.

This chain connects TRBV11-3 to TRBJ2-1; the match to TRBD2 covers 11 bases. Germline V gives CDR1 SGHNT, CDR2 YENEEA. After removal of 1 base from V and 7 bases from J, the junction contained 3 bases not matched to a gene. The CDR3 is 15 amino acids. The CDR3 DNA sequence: TGTGCCAGCAGCTTAGGACTAGCGGGGAGTAATGAGCAGTTCTTC. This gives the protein CASSLGLAGSNEQFF.

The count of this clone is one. This CDR3 reads CASRFGRGADTEAFF. CDR3 DNA sequence: TGTGCCAGCAGATTCGGTAGGGGCGCGGACACTGAAGCTTTCTTT. The V gene is TRBV27, the J gene TRBJ1-1; D possibly corresponds to TRBD1 (5 bases). Trimming stripped 6 bases from V and 3 bases from J, with 17 bases between. Looked up from germline, CDR1 is MNHEY and CDR2 is SMNVEV (reference sequence). The CDR3 runs 15 residues.

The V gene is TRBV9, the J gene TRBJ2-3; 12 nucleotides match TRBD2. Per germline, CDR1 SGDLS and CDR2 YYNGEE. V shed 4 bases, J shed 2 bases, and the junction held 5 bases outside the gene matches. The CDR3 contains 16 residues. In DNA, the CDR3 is TGTGCCAGCAGCCCAGGGACTAGCGGGTTCACAGATACGCAGTATTTT. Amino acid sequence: CASSPGTSGFTDTQYF.

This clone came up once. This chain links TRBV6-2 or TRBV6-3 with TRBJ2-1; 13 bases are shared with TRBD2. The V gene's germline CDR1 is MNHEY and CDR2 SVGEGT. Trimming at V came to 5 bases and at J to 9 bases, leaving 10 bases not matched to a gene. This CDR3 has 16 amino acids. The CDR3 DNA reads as TGTGCCAGCAGTGATGGACTAGCGGGAGACAATAGTGAGCAGTTCTTC. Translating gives CASSDGLAGDNSEQFF.

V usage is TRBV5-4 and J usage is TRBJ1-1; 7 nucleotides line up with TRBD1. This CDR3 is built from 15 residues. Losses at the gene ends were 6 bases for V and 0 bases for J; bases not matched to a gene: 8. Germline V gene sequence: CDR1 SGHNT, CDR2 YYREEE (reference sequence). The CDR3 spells CASTRPGQLNTEAFF. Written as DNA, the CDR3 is TGTGCCAGCACCCGCCCGGGACAGCTGAACACTGAAGCTTTCTTT.

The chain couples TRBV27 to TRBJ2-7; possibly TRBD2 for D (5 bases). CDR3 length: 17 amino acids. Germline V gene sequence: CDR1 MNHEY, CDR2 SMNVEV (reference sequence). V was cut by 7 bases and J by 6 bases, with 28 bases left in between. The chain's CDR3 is CASTIHESSSGIFEQYF. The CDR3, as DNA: TGTGCCAGCACAATTCACGAAAGTTCCTCGGGGATTTTCGAGCAGTACTTC.

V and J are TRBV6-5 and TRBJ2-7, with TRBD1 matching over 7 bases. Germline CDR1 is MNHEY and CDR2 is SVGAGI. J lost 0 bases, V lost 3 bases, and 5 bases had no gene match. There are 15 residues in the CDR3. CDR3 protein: CASSYADRASYEQYF. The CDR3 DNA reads TGTGCCAGCAGTTATGCCGACAGGGCCTCCTACGAGCAGTACTTC.